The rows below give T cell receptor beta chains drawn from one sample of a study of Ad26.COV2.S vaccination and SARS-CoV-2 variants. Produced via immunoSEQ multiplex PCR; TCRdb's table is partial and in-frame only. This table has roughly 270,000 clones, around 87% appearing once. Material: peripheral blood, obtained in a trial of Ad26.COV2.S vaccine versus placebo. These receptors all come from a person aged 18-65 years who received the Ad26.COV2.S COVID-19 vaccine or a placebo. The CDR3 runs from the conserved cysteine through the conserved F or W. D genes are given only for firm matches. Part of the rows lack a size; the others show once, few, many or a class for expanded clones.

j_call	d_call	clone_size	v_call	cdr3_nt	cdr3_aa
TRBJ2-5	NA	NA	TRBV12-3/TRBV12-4	TGTGCCAGCAGTTTAAGTGGCGAGACCCAGTACTTC	CASSLSGETQYF
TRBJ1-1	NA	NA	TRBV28	TGTGCCGCAGGGGCACCGAACACTGAAGCTTTCTTT	CAAGAPNTEAFF
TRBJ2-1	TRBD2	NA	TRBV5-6	TGTGCCAGCAGCTTCCCTAGCGGGAGTCCCCACAATGAGCAGTTCTTC	CASSFPSGSPHNEQFF
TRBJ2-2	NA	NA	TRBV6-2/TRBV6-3	TGTGCCAGCAGTTACTCCATAACATCCCTTGTAGGGGAGCTGTTTTTT	CASSYSITSLVGELFF
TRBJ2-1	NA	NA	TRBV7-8	TGTGCCAGCAGCCCGAGCTCTTCCTACAATGAGCAGTTCTTC	CASSPSSSYNEQFF
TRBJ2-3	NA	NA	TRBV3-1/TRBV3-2	TGTGCCAGCAGCCCGGGCCGGGGAACGCAGTATTTT	CASSPGRGTQYF
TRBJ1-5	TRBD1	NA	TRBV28	TGTGCCAGCAGCTCCCCGGGGACAGGTAATCAGCCCCAGCATTTT	CASSSPGTGNQPQHF
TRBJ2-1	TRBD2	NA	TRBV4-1	TGCGCCAGCAGCCAAGCAACTAGCGGGAGCTCCTACAATGAGCAGTTCTTC	CASSQATSGSSYNEQFF
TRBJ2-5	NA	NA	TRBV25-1	TGTGCCAGCAGTGAACCTCTACCGGGGCCAGAGACCCAGTACTTC	CASSEPLPGPETQYF
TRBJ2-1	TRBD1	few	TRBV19	TGTGCCAGTACTCTCTCCCCCGGGACAGGGAAGACTGAGCAGTTCTTC	CASTLSPGTGKTEQFF
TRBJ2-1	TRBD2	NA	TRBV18	TGTGCCAGCTCATCCGGGACTAGCGGGACCACCTACAATGAGCAGTTCTTC	CASSSGTSGTTYNEQFF
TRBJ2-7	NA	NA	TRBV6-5	TGTGCCAGCAGTTACCCAGGTCTTGGCGAGCAGTACTTC	CASSYPGLGEQYF
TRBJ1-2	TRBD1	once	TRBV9	TGTGCCAGCAGCGCCTGGGACAGGGGAGACTATGGCTACACCTTC	CASSAWDRGDYGYTF
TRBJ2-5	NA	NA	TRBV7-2	TGTGCCACCAGCTCCTACGTAAGCGGGCCGGAGACCCAGTACTTC	CATSSYVSGPETQYF
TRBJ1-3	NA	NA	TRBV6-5	TGTGCCAGCAAACTCATGGGCTTCCCGGGAAACACCATATATTTT	CASKLMGFPGNTIYF
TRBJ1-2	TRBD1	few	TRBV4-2	TGTGCCAGCAGCCAAGCCGGGACAGGGGGGAATGGCTACACCTTC	CASSQAGTGGNGYTF
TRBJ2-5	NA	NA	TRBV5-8	TGTGCCAGCAGCCTGGGACGGCGAGAGACCCAGTACTTC	CASSLGRRETQYF
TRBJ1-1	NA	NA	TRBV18	TGTGCCAGCTCACTTCAGGGTATTGGGAACACTGAAGCTTTCTTT	CASSLQGIGNTEAFF
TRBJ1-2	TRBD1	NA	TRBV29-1	TGCAGCGTTGAAGGGACAGGGGCCTATGGCTACACCTTC	CSVEGTGAYGYTF
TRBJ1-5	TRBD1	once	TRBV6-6	TGTGCCAGCAGCCTTGGACAGGGCGGCAATCAGCCCCAGCATTTT	CASSLGQGGNQPQHF
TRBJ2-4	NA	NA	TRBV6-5	TGTGCCAGCAGCCCGGCAGGCACTGGGGACATTCAGTACTTC	CASSPAGTGDIQYF
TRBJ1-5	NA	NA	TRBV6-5	TGTGCCAGCAGGCAGGGGCCATATAGCAATCAGCCCCAGCATTTT	CASRQGPYSNQPQHF
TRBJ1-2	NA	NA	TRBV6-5	TGTGCCAGCAGTCCCACCCCGGGGGGGGTCTATGGCTACACCTTC	CASSPTPGGVYGYTF
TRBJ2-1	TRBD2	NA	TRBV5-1	TGCGCCAGCAGCTTGTCGGGGGGGTTAGTCGATGAGCAGTTCTTC	CASSLSGGLVDEQFF
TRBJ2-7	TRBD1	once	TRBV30	TGTGCCTGGAAGAAATGGGGACAGGACTACGAGCAGTACTTC	CAWKKWGQDYEQYF
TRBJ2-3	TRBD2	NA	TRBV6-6	TGTGCCAGCAGTCGACCGGGACTAGCGGGGGGGGGCACAGATACGCAGTATTTT	CASSRPGLAGGGTDTQYF
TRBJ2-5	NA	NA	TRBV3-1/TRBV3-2	TGTGCCAGCAGCCTTCACGGGTCTTCGGAGGGAGAGACCCAGTACTTC	CASSLHGSSEGETQYF
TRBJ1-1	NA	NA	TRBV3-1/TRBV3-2	TGTGCCAGCAGCCAACCCCGGGGGGGCGCTGAGAACACTGAAGCTTTCTTT	CASSQPRGGAENTEAFF
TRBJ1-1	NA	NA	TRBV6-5	TGTGCCAGCACCTCCGGGGGCACTGAAGCTTTCTTT	CASTSGGTEAFF
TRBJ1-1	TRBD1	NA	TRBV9	TGTGCCAGCAGCGACACAGGGGTCAACACTGAAGCTTTCTTT	CASSDTGVNTEAFF
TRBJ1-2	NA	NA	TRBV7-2	TGTGCCAGCAGCTTATTTCAGACCCAGACGAATGGCTACACCTTC	CASSLFQTQTNGYTF
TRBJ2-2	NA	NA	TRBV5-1	TGCGCCAGCACAGGACAGACCACCGGGGAGCTGTTTTTT	CASTGQTTGELFF
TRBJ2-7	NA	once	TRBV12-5	TGTGCTAGTGGTCCCCCGGACGGATCCTTGGAGCAGTACTTC	CASGPPDGSLEQYF
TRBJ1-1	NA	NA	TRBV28	TGTGCCAGCAGTTTCAGCGTCATGAACACTGAAGCTTTCTTT	CASSFSVMNTEAFF
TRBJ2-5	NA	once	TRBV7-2	TGTGCCAGCAGCTTGACTTGGGGGGCGGAGACCCAGTACTTC	CASSLTWGAETQYF